The source of this T cell receptor beta chain is a study of blood T cell repertoires in COVID-19. Study-level information: Sites in the United States, Italy and Spain provided acute and convalescent COVID-19 samples. T cells, B-cell-depleted T cells, or PBMCs provided the cDNA or gDNA that served as material.

In the original processing: Counts of nucleated cells, estimated from reference gene primer amplification, were obtained. Produced via immunoSEQ multiplex PCR; TCRdb's table is partial and in-frame only. The DNA was the basis for D and trimming; V, J and clone size are from that table. The table has about 200,000 clones, 88% seen once; the top ten hold roughly 0.7%. Germline loops: CDR1 LNHDA, CDR2 SQIVND (reference sequence). Trimming cost V 6 bases and J 4 bases, with 18 bases left between them. CDR3 size: 15 residues. This clone occurred once. Sequenced material: peripheral blood. V and J are TRBV19 and TRBJ2-5, with TRBD1 as a possible D gene (6 bases). This clonotype originated in a man between 35 and 55 years old with acute or convalescent COVID-19. CDR3 nucleotides: TGTGCCAGTAGCTCGTTACAGGGCCCAAGAGAGACCCAGTACTTC. Translation gives CASSSLQGPRETQYF. Complete variable domain (other parts from reference TRBV19 and TRBJ2-5): DGGITQSPKYLFRKEGQNVTLSCEQNLNHDAMYWYRQDPGQGLRLIYYSQIVNDFQKGDIAEGYSVSREKKESFPLTVTSAQKNPTAFYLCASSSLQGPRETQYFGPGTRLLVL.